The 15 T cell receptor beta chains given below trace back to one sample, sequenced in a study of cytomegalovirus exposure and HLA in healthy donors. Primers included in the PCR were 60 Vbeta and 13 Jbeta primers. Assay used: immunoSEQ multiplex PCR; TCRdb lists only in-frame clones, some missing. The table includes under 200,000 clones, about 80% detected once. The sequencing input was PBMCs. The source of these receptors is a woman aged 45-59 years in good health and CMV-seronegative.

This clone was seen a few times. The gene calls are TRBV18 and TRBJ1-2; TRBD1 matches at 9 bases. This CDR3 region has 14 residues. The junction had 6 bases not matched to a gene; V was cut back by 6 bases and J by 4 bases. CDR1 is KGHSH and CDR2 is LQKENI in the germline V gene. CDR3 amino acids: CASSRQGEGYGYTF. The CDR3 DNA reads TGTGCCAGCTCCAGACAGGGGGAAGGCTATGGCTACACCTTC. The full variable domain, its missing parts supplied by reference TRBV18 and TRBJ1-2, is NAGVMQNPRHLVRRRGQEARLRCSPMKGHSHVYWYRQLPEEGLKFMVYLQKENIIDESGMPKERFSAEFPKEGPSILRIQQVVRGDSAAYFCASSRQGEGYGYTFGSGTRLTVV.

The chain uses TRBV2 and TRBJ1-1; TRBD1 agrees at 7 bases. CDR3 length: 13 residues. CDR1 is SNHLY and CDR2 is FYNNEI in the germline V gene. The trim removed 7 bases at V and 3 bases at J, leaving 5 bases unmatched. The DNA of the CDR3 is TGTGCCAGCAAAGACAGGGTGTACACTGAAGCTTTCTTT. Its protein product is CASKDRVYTEAFF.

In regard to this clone: The junction does not match germline at one end; this may be a read error. V usage is TRBV7-9 and J usage is TRBJ2-7, with 9 bases lining up with TRBD1. CDR3 length equals 16 residues. Germline-derived CDR1 and CDR2 are SEHNR and FQNEAQ (reference sequence). The CDR3 DNA sequence: TGTTCCAGCAGCTTGTTCCCCGGGACAGGGAACGACGAGCAGTACTTC. Translation gives CSSSLFPGTGNDEQYF. Supplemented by reference TRBV7-9 and TRBJ2-7, the full variable domain reads DTGVSQNPRHKITKRGQNVTFRCDPISEHNRLYWYRQTLGQGPEFLTYFQNEAQLEKSRLLSDRFSAERPKGSFSTLEIQRTEQGDSAMYLCSSSLFPGTGNDEQYFGPGTRLTVT.

This chain joins TRBV19 and TRBJ2-1, with a weak D call TRBD2 (5 bases). Germline V gives CDR1 LNHDA, CDR2 SQIVND (reference sequence). The CDR3 loop spans 13 amino acids. V was pared by 0 bases and J by 9 bases, with 9 bases between. The CDR3 nucleotides read TGTGCCAGTAGTATAGATCTCCGGGGTGAGCAGTTCTTC. This codes for CASSIDLRGEQFF.

CDR3 sequence reads: CASSLQGEETQYF. DNA of the CDR3: TGCGCCAGCAGCTTACAGGGCGAGGAGACCCAGTACTTC. The chain combines TRBV5-1 with TRBJ2-5; possible D gene TRBD1, 6 bases. There are 13 residues in the CDR3. The V end lost 2 bases, the J end lost 5 bases, and 10 bases lay between the germline ends. Per germline, CDR1 SGHRS and CDR2 YFSETQ. Filled out from reference TRBV5-1 and TRBJ2-5, the complete variable domain reads KAGVTQTPRYLIKTRGQQVTLSCSPISGHRSVSWYQQTPGQGLQFLFEYFSETQRNKGNFPGRFSGRQFSNSRSEMNVSTLELGDSALYLCASSLQGEETQYFGPGTRLLVL.

The J gene is TRBJ2-3, the V gene TRBV5-4, with D possibly matching TRBD2 (5 bases). The germline gives CDR1 SGHNT, CDR2 YYREEE (reference sequence). V was cut by 1 base and J by 2 bases, with 14 bases left in between. The CDR3 is 16 amino acids. In nucleotides, the CDR3 is TGTGCCAGCAGCTTGCCCCTAGCCGACTACACAGATACGCAGTATTTT. Its protein product is CASSLPLADYTDTQYF. The full variable domain, rest sourced from reference TRBV5-4 and TRBJ2-3, is ETGVTQSPTHLIKTRGQQVTLRCSSQSGHNTVSWYQQALGQGPQFIFQYYREEENGRGNFPPRFSGLQFPNYSSELNVNALELDDSALYLCASSLPLADYTDTQYFGPGTRLTVL.

This clone has only one observation. The chain combines TRBV29-1 with TRBJ1-2; D unclear. The CDR3 is made up of 12 amino acids. Germline loops: CDR1 SQVTM, CDR2 ANQGSEA. V lost 5 bases and J lost 5, with 12 bases in between. The CDR3 protein is CSVREPRYGYTF. CDR3 nucleotides: TGCAGCGTTCGGGAGCCGCGGTATGGCTACACCTTC.

This chain uses TRBV28 with TRBJ2-5; 9 bases are a match to TRBD1. This CDR3 has 17 residues. Germline assignment: CDR1 MDHEN and CDR2 SYDVKM. J lost 2 bases, V lost 4 bases, and 11 bases had no gene match. The CDR3 sequence: CASSYYTGTGTQETQYF. Here the CDR3 DNA reads TGTGCCAGCAGTTACTATACCGGGACAGGGACACAAGAGACCCAGTACTTC.

The chain carries TRBV9 and TRBJ2-3; 8 positions match TRBD2. Germline CDR1 is SGDLS and CDR2 is YYNGEE. Losses at the gene ends were 2 bases for V and 5 bases for J; bases not matched to a gene: 13. CDR3 length equals 17 residues. CDR3 DNA: TGTGCCAGCAGCGTGGGAACAACCACTAGCGGCGGAGATACGCAGTATTTT. It encodes CASSVGTTTSGGDTQYF. Full variable domain (missing parts from reference TRBV9 and TRBJ2-3): DSGVTQTPKHLITATGQRVTLRCSPRSGDLSVYWYQQSLDQGLQFLIQYYNGEERAKGNILERFSAQQFPDLHSELNLSSLELGDSALYFCASSVGTTTSGGDTQYFGPGTRLTVL.

The CDR3 sequence is CASSRDIAGGPYNEQFF. The CDR3 nucleotides read TGTGCCAGCTCACGAGATATAGCGGGAGGTCCCTACAATGAGCAGTTCTTC. The V and J genes are TRBV18 and TRBJ2-1; 10 bases map to TRBD2. CDR3 length: 17 amino acids. J lost 2 bases, V lost 4 bases, and 8 bases had no gene match. Looked up from germline, CDR1 is KGHSH and CDR2 is LQKENI. Drawing the rest from reference TRBV18 and TRBJ2-1, the complete variable domain is NAGVMQNPRHLVRRRGQEARLRCSPMKGHSHVYWYRQLPEEGLKFMVYLQKENIIDESGMPKERFSAEFPKEGPSILRIQQVVRGDSAAYFCASSRDIAGGPYNEQFFGPGTRLTVL.

The chain uses TRBV28 and TRBJ1-2, with D possibly being TRBD1 (6 bases). Between the trimmed V and J ends, which lost 7 bases and 2 bases, there was a span of 14 bases. The length of the CDR3 is 14 residues. Germline V gives CDR1 MDHEN, CDR2 SYDVKM. For the CDR3, the DNA is TGTGCCAGCAAAGGGGGTATGGAGAACTATGGCTACACCTTC. The encoded protein is CASKGGMENYGYTF.

The rearrangement joins TRBV10-3 to TRBJ2-1; 7 bases fit TRBD1. Germline V CDR1 and CDR2: ENHRY, SYGVKD. CDR3 length: 17 amino acids. V shed 5 bases and J 5 bases; nucleotides not matched to a gene: 15. The CDR3 bases are TGTGCCATCAGTAGAACGACAGGGTCTTATGCAAACAATGAGCAGTTCTTC. Protein sequence: CAISRTTGSYANNEQFF.

This chain connects TRBV5-3 to TRBJ2-1; D remains unclear. TRBV5-3 is known as an ORF, though its function is uncertain. V was pared by 1 base and J by 3 bases, with 5 bases between. The CDR3 covers 13 residues. The chain's CDR3 is CARSLSRYNEQFF. CDR3 bases: TGTGCCAGAAGCTTGTCCCGCTACAATGAGCAGTTCTTC.

The chain links TRBV4-3 to TRBJ1-1; D is ambiguous. In germline, CDR1 is LGHNA, CDR2 YSLEER. Trimming cost V 3 bases and J 0 bases, with 5 bases left between them. This CDR3 has 13 amino acids. The CDR3 region is CASSQELNTEAFF. DNA of the CDR3: TGCGCCAGCAGCCAGGAGCTGAACACTGAAGCTTTCTTT.

DNA of the CDR3: TGCAGCGTTGAATCGGGGACAGGGTACCTCGGCTACACCTTC. Translation: CSVESGTGYLGYTF. V gene TRBV29-1 combines with J gene TRBJ1-2; 9 nucleotides agree with TRBD1. The CDR3 loop spans 14 amino acids. Trimming at V came to 2 bases and at J to 8 bases, leaving 9 bases not matched to a gene. Looked up from germline, CDR1 is SQVTM and CDR2 is ANQGSEA.